What follows are 10 T cell receptor beta chains derived from one specimen sequenced in a study of shared clonotypes between healthy human individuals. The repertoire was sequenced with immunoSEQ multiplex PCR; TCRdb's copy has only in-frame clones and lacks some. The sample lists some 1.5 million clones; 95% to 99% were seen once. The sequencing input was naive CD4+ T cells sorted from blood. Subset specified: CD45RA+ positively selected. The receptors were gathered from a young man in good health.

The chain employs TRBV10-3 and TRBJ2-7; 8 bases line up with TRBD1. V was pared by 9 bases and J by 3 bases, with 10 bases of the junction left unmatched. The CDR3 sequence is 14 residues long. CDR1 ENHRY and CDR2 SYGVKD come from the germline V gene. The chain's CDR3 is CAIAGDGTGYEQYF. In nucleotides, the CDR3 is TGTGCCATAGCTGGAGACGGGACAGGCTACGAGCAGTACTTC.

This rearrangement joins TRBV11-2 to TRBJ1-1, with D perhaps matching TRBD1 (6 bases). The CDR3 has 15 amino acids. CDR1 is SGHAT, CDR2 FQNNGV, per germline. Between the trimmed V and J ends, which lost 1 base and 0 bases, there was a span of 9 bases. DNA of the CDR3: TGTGCCAGCAGCTTAGGAGGACAGCTGAACACTGAAGCTTTCTTT. This sequence encodes CASSLGGQLNTEAFF.

V gene TRBV5-1 combines with J gene TRBJ1-3; possible D gene TRBD1, 6 bases. The V and J ends lost 1 base and 1 base respectively, with 12 bases between them. Germline-derived CDR1 and CDR2 are SGHRS and YFSETQ. The CDR3 has 16 residues. Here the CDR3 reads CASSLLGGTSGNTIYF. CDR3 sequence (DNA): TGCGCCAGCAGCTTGTTGGGGGGCACTTCTGGAAACACCATATATTTT.

The chain links TRBV19 to TRBJ2-2; D may correspond to TRBD1 or TRBD2 (5 bases each). This CDR3 comprises 15 residues. V lost 5 bases to trimming and J lost 5 bases, with 15 bases between them. CDR1 and CDR2 (germline): LNHDA, SQIVND (reference sequence). The CDR3 reads CASSLEGPRTGELFF. CDR3 DNA: TGTGCCAGTAGTCTCGAGGGACCGCGTACCGGGGAGCTGTTTTTT. Full variable domain (rest looked up from reference TRBV19 and TRBJ2-2): DGGITQSPKYLFRKEGQNVTLSCEQNLNHDAMYWYRQDPGQGLRLIYYSQIVNDFQKGDIAEGYSVSREKKESFPLTVTSAQKNPTAFYLCASSLEGPRTGELFFGEGSRLTVL.

The chain recombines TRBV10-3 with TRBJ1-3; a possible D gene is TRBD1 (6 bases). Trimming shortened V by 10 bases and J by 0 bases, and 13 bases separated the two germline ends. The V gene's germline CDR1 is ENHRY and CDR2 SYGVKD. The CDR3 runs to 14 residues. The CDR3 protein is CATMRDNSGNTIYF. The CDR3 region has the DNA TGTGCCACCATGAGGGACAACTCTGGAAACACCATATATTTT.

The chain has TRBV5-1 and TRBJ1-4; D is possibly TRBD1 (5 bases). V gave up 5 bases and J gave up 3 bases, with 14 bases separating them. CDR1 and CDR2 from the germline V gene are SGHRS and YFSETQ. The length of the CDR3 is 15 residues. CDR3: CASRTAPAANEKLFF. CDR3 nucleotides: TGCGCCAGCAGGACAGCCCCCGCGGCTAATGAAAAACTGTTTTTT.

The gene calls are TRBV29-1 and TRBJ2-7, with 9 bases aligning to TRBD2. The CDR3 contains 14 residues. V was pared by 4 bases and J by 6 bases, with 10 bases of the junction left unmatched. CDR1 is SQVTM, CDR2 ANQGSEA, per germline. The CDR3, as DNA: TGCAGCGTTGGAGTAGCGGGAGTAGGTCTCGAGCAGTACTTC. This translates into CSVGVAGVGLEQYF.

This clone was seen a single time. J is TRBJ2-7 and V is TRBV30; perhaps TRBD2 as D (6 bases). This CDR3 has 14 amino acids. V was clipped by 2 bases and J by 1 base, with 12 bases between them. Germline CDR1 is GTSNPN and CDR2 is SVGIG (reference sequence). This CDR3 is CAWSSGGLSYEQYF. CDR3 DNA sequence: TGTGCCTGGAGTTCTGGAGGGCTTTCCTACGAGCAGTACTTC.

The chain couples TRBV12-5 to TRBJ1-2; the D gene is possibly TRBD1 (6 bases). This CDR3 is built from 13 residues. V lost 7 bases, J lost 4 bases, and 13 bases lay in between. Germline CDR1 reads LGHNT; CDR2 reads FRNRAP. The CDR3 DNA sequence: TGTGCTAGTGTAGCGGGGGCGGGCTATGGCTACACCTTC. It yields the protein CASVAGAGYGYTF.

J is TRBJ2-6 and V is TRBV12-2; the D call in the table, TRBD1, was not verified against the DNA. TRBV12-2 is shown as a pseudogene. This CDR3 contains 22 residues. For the CDR3, the DNA is TGTGCAAGTCGCTTACTATTTATTTGTGGGACAGGGGGTTACCCCGGGGCCAACGTCCTGACTTTC. It translates to CASRLLFICGTGGYPGANVLTF.